This T cell receptor beta chain was sequenced during a study of cytomegalovirus exposure and HLA in healthy donors. Study-level background: The same platform as the roughly 630 first-cohort repertoires was used for the 95 to 150 validation repertoires, a later analysis reported.

Using immunoSEQ multiplex PCR, the repertoire was profiled, and TCRdb retains in-frame clones only, with some absent. This table has about 130,000 clones, approximately 89% appearing once. Per the germline V gene, CDR1 is SGHNT and CDR2 is YENEEA. The CDR3 loop spans 16 amino acids. V lost 5 bases and J lost 4; bases outside the gene matches: 6. Turning to this clone: Its specificity is unknown.

Study-level findings and limits: For most TCR sequences rarity was the rule, although some public TCRs occurred in many donors.

The sequence derives from a woman aged 18-29 years in good health and CMV-seronegative. This chain joins TRBV11-3 and TRBJ2-2; 11 nucleotides align to TRBD1. The sample comprised PBMCs. CDR3 nucleotide sequence: TGTGCCAGCAGCCGCAGGGGGACAGGGGGCACCGGGGAGCTGTTTTTT. The encoded protein is CASSRRGTGGTGELFF.